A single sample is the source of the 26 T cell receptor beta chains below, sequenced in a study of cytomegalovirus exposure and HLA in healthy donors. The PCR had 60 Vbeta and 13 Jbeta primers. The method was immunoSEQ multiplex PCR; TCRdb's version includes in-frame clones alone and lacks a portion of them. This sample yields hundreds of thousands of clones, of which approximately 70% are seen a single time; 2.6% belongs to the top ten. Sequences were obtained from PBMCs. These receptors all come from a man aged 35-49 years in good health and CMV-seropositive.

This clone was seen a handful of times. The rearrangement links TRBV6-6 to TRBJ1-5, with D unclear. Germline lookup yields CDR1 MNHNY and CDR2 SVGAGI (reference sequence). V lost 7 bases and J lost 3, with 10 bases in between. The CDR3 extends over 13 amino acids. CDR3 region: CASTTSYNQPQHF. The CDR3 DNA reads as TGTGCCAGCACAACGAGTTACAATCAGCCCCAGCATTTT.

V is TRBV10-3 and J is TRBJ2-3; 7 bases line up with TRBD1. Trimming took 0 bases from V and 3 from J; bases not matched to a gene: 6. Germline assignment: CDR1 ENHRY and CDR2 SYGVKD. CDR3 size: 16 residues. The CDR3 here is CAISESTVRGTDTQYF. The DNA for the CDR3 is TGTGCCATCAGTGAGTCTACAGTCAGGGGGACAGATACGCAGTATTTT.

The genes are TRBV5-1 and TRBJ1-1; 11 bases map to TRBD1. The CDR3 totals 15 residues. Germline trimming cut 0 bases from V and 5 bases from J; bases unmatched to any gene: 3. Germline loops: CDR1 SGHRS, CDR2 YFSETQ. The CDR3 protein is CASSLVGQGGTEAFF. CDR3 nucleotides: TGCGCCAGCAGCTTGGTGGGACAGGGGGGAACTGAAGCTTTCTTT.

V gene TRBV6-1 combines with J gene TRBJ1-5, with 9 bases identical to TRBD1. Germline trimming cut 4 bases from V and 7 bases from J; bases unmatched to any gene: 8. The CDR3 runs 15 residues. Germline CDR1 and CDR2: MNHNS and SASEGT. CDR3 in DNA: TGTGCCAGCAGTGTAACAGGGGGCTGGGGACAGCCCCAGCATTTT. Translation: CASSVTGGWGQPQHF.

As DNA, the CDR3 is TGCGCCAGCAGCAAGGTCCAGGGTGGAACCAACGTCCTGACTTTC. The encoded protein is CASSKVQGGTNVLTF. This rearrangement joins TRBV4-3 to TRBJ2-6; tentatively, D is TRBD1 (5 bases). V was shortened by 5 bases and J by 8 bases, with 16 bases between the two germline ends. This CDR3 has 15 amino acids. Looked up from germline, CDR1 is LGHNA and CDR2 is YSLEER.

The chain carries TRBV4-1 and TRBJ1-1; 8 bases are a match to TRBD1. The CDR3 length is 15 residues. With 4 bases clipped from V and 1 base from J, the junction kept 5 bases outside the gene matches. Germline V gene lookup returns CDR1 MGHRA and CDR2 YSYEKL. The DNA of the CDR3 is TGCGCCAGCAGCCGCACGACAGGGGCGAACACTGAAGCTTTCTTT. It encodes CASSRTTGANTEAFF.

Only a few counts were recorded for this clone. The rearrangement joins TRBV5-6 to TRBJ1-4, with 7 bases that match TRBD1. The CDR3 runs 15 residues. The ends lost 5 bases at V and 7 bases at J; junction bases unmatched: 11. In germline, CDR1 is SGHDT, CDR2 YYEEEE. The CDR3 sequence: CASSFGRGIGEKLFF. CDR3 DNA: TGTGCCAGCAGTTTTGGCAGGGGGATCGGTGAAAAACTGTTTTTT.

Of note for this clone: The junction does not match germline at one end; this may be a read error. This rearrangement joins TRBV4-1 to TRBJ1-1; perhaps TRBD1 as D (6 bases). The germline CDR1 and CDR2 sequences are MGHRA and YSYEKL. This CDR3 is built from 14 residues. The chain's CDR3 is CASSQDLGGRIAPF. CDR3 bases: TGCGCCAGCAGCCAAGATCTAGGGGGACGGATCGCCCCTTTT.

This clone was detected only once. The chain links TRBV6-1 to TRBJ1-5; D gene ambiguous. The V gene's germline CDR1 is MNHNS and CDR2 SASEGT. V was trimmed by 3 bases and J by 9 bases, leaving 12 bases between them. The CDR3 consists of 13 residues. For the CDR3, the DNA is TGTGCCAGCAGTGAGGCAAGGCGGCTGCCCCAGCATTTT. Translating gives CASSEARRLPQHF.

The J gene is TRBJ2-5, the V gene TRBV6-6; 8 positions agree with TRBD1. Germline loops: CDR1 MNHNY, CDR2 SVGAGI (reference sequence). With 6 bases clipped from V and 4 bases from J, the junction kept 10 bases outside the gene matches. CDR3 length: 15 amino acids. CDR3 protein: CASSLGQGGIETQYF. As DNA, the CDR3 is TGTGCCAGCAGCCTTGGACAGGGAGGAATAGAGACCCAGTACTTC.

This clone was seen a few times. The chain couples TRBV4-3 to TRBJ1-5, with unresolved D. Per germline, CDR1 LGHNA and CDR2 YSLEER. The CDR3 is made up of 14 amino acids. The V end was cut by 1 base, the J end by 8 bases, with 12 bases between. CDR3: CASSQAREGEPQHF. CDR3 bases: TGCGCCAGCAGCCAAGCTCGGGAAGGCGAGCCCCAGCATTTT.

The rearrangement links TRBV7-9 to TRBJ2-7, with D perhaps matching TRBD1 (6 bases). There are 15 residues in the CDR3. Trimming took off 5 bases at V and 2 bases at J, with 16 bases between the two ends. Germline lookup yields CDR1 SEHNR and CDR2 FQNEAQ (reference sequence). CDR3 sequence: CASSPHGTPTYEQYF. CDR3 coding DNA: TGTGCCAGCAGCCCCCACGGGACACCAACCTACGAGCAGTACTTC.

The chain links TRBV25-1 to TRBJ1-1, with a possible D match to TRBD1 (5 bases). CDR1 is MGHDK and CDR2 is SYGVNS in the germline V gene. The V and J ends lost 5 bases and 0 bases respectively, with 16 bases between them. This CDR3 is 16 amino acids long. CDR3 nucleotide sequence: TGTGCCAGCAGTCTTGACAGATTTATTTTGAACACTGAAGCTTTCTTT. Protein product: CASSLDRFILNTEAFF.

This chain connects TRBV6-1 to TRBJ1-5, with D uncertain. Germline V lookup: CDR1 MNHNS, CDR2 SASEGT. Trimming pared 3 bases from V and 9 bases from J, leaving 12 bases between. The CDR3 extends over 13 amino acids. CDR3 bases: TGTGCCAGCAGTGAGGCCAGGTTGGGGCCCCAGCATTTT. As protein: CASSEARLGPQHF.

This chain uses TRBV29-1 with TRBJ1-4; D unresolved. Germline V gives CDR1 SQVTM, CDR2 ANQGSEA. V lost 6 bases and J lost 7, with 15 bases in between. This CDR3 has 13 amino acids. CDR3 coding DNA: TGCAGCGTGGCCGGAGGTATGGGTGAAAAACTGTTTTTT. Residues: CSVAGGMGEKLFF.

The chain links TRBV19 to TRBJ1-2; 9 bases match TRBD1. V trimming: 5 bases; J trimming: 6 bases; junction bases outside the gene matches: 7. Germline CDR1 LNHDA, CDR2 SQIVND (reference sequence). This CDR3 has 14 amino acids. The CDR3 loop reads CASSSWDREDGYTF. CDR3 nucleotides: TGTGCCAGTAGTTCATGGGACAGGGAGGATGGCTACACCTTC. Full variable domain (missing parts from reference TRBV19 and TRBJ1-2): DGGITQSPKYLFRKEGQNVTLSCEQNLNHDAMYWYRQDPGQGLRLIYYSQIVNDFQKGDIAEGYSVSREKKESFPLTVTSAQKNPTAFYLCASSSWDREDGYTFGSGTRLTVV.

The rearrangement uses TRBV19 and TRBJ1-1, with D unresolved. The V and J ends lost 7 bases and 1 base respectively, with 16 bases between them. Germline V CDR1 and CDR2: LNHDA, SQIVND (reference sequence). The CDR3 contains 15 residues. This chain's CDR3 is CASTNKAQPNTEAFF. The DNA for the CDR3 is TGTGCCAGTACCAACAAAGCACAGCCGAACACTGAAGCTTTCTTT. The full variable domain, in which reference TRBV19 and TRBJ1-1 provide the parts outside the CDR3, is DGGITQSPKYLFRKEGQNVTLSCEQNLNHDAMYWYRQDPGQGLRLIYYSQIVNDFQKGDIAEGYSVSREKKESFPLTVTSAQKNPTAFYLCASTNKAQPNTEAFFGQGTRLTVV.

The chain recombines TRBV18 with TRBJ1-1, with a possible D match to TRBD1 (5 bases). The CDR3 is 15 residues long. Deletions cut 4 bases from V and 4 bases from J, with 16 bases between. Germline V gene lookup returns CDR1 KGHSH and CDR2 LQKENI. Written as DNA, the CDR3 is TGTGCCAGCTCACTCTCAGGGATGGGGATCACTGAAGCTTTCTTT. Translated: CASSLSGMGITEAFF.

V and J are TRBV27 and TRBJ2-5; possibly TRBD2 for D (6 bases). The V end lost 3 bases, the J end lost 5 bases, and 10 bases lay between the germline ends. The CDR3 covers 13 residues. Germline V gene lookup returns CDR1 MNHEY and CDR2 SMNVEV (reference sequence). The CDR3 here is CASSFGGGETQYF. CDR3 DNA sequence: TGTGCCAGCAGTTTCGGGGGTGGGGAGACCCAGTACTTC.

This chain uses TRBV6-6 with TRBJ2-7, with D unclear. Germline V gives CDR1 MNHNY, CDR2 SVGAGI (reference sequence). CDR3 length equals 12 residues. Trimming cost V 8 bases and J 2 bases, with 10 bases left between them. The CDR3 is CASGTVTYEQYF. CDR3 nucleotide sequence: TGTGCCAGCGGTACAGTGACCTACGAGCAGTACTTC.

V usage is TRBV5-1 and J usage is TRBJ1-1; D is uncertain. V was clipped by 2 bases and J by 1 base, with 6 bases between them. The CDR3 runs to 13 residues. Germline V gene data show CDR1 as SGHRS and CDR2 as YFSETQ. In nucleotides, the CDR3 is TGCGCCAGCAGCTTCACGCGGAACACTGAAGCTTTCTTT. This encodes CASSFTRNTEAFF.

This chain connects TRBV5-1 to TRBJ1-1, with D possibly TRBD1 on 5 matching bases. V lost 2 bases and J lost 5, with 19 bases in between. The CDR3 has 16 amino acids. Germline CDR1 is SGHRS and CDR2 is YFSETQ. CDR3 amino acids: CASSLPPGGVSTEAFF. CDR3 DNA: TGCGCCAGCAGCTTACCCCCGGGGGGGGTGAGTACTGAAGCTTTCTTT.

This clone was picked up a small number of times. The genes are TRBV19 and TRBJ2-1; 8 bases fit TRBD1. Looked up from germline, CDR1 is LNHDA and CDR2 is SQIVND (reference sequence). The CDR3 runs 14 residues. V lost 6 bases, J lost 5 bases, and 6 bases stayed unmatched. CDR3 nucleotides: TGTGCCAGTAGCCGGACAGGGTCAAACAATGAGCAGTTCTTC. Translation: CASSRTGSNNEQFF.

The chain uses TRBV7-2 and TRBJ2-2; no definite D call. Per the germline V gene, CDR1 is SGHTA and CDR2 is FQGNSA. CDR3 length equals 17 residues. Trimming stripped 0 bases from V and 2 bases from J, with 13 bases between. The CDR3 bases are TGTGCCAGCAGCTTAGCGATGACATCCCTCAACACCGGGGAGCTGTTTTTT. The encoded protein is CASSLAMTSLNTGELFF.

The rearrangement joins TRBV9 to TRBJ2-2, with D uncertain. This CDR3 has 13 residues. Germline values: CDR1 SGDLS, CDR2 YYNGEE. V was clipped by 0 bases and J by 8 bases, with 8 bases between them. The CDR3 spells CASSVGLTGELFF. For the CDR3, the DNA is TGTGCCAGCAGCGTAGGCCTAACGGGGGAGCTGTTTTTT.

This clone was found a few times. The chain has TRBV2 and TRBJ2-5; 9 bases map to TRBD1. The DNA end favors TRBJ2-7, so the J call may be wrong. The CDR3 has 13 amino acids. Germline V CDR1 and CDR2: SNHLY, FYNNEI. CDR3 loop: CASTRDRANEQYF. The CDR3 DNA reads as TGTGCCAGCACCCGGGACAGGGCCAACGAGCAGTACTTC.